What follows is one T cell receptor (beta chain) and its context. Its antigen is unidentified. Using the 5' RACE reads, TCRdb records one entry per CDR3 protein without DNA. The sample includes 300,000 to 450,000 distinct CDR3 sequences. This entry belongs to a study of T cells expressing NK-cell markers. Study at large: CD3+CD56+NKG2C+, CD3+CD56+NKG2C- and CD3+CD56-NKG2C+ T cells, once sorted, supplied the TCR beta repertoires. Seven HCMV-seropositive donors and one seronegative donor made up the eight sequenced donors.

Study-wide findings and caveats: Topping the CD3+CD56-NKG2C+ fraction as well were these clonotypes, in a few donors.

What was sequenced was blood T cells: a sorted CD56 or NKG2C T cell subset, CD4+ or CD8+ T cells, or bulk PBMC T cells (not recorded which). This receptor was obtained from a man aged 18 to 69 in good health.

This chain's CDR3 is CSVQGGPGDTFF. The V call is TRBV29-1, the J call TRBJ1-1; TCRdb gives TRBD1 as the D gene, but with no DNA this cannot be confirmed. Germline V gene data show CDR1 as SQVTM and CDR2 as ANQGSEA. The CDR3 contains 12 residues.